These T cell receptor beta chains were read from a single sample in a study of cytomegalovirus exposure and HLA in healthy donors. Sequenced by immunoSEQ multiplex PCR; TCRdb stores in-frame clones only, minus some. The sample includes 120,000 to 150,000 clones, 73% of them seen just once. The sequenced sample was PBMCs. These receptors were collected from a human donor in good health. Each CDR3 is given with its conserved first and last residue. D genes are given only for firm matches. Only some rows state a clone size, as once, few, many or a class for expanded clones.

v_gene	abundance	len	j_gene	d_gene	CDR3nt	CDR3aa
TRBV9	few	13	TRBJ1-2	-	TGTGCCAGCAGCGAAGGACACACCTATGGCTACACCTTC	CASSEGHTYGYTF
TRBV30	-	13	TRBJ1-1	-	TGTGCCTGGAGTGTTAGTACAGTCTTCCGGGCTTTCTTT	CAWSVSTVFRAFF
TRBV7-2	-	14	TRBJ1-3	-	TGTGCCAGCAGCTTAGCCCCGGGGGGGGACACCATATATTTT	CASSLAPGGDTIYF
TRBV27	-	16	TRBJ2-2	TRBD2	TGTGCCAGCAGTTTACAGACTAGCGTAATCATCGGGGAGCTGTTTTTT	CASSLQTSVIIGELFF
TRBV10-2	-	11	TRBJ2-7	-	TGCGCCAGCAGTGATTTCGACGAGCAGTACTTC	CASSDFDEQYF
TRBV9	few	14	TRBJ2-7	-	TGTGCCAGCAGCCGCTCCGACACAAACTACGAGCAGTACTTC	CASSRSDTNYEQYF
TRBV29-1	-	13	TRBJ1-1	-	TGCAGCGTAAACAGGAGAACGAACACTGAAGCTTTCTTT	CSVNRRTNTEAFF
TRBV7-3	-	15	TRBJ2-5	TRBD1	TGTGCCAGCAGCCTTTACGGACAGGGATGGGAGACCCAGTACTTC	CASSLYGQGWETQYF
TRBV2	-	13	TRBJ2-7	-	TGTGCCAGCAGAAGTGTTAGCGCCTACGAGCAGTACTTC	CASRSVSAYEQYF
TRBV5-1	-	17	TRBJ2-1	TRBD2	TGCGCCAGCAGCTTGACAAGGGGACTAGCGGGATGGGAGGAGCAGTTCTTC	CASSLTRGLAGWEEQFF
TRBV11-1	-	13	TRBJ2-1	-	TGTGCCAGCAGCTTAGTACTATCCAATGAGCAGTTCTTC	CASSLVLSNEQFF
TRBV5-6	-	16	TRBJ2-3	TRBD2	TGTGCCAGCAGCTTAGTAGGGAGGGAACAAACAGATACGCAGTATTTT	CASSLVGREQTDTQYF
TRBV7-2	-	22	TRBJ2-1	TRBD2	TGTGCCAGCAGCTTAGCCGGCAGGGGGCTAGCGGGAGTTACTGCGACCTACAATGAGCAGTTCTTC	CASSLAGRGLAGVTATYNEQFF
TRBV29-1	-	14	TRBJ2-2	TRBD1	TGCAGCGTTTCGAGACAGGGGAACACCGGGGAGCTGTTTTTT	CSVSRQGNTGELFF
TRBV19	-	14	TRBJ1-1	-	TGTGCCAGTAGTGCCAGACAGGCGAACACTGAAGCTTTCTTT	CASSARQANTEAFF
TRBV4-1	few	13	TRBJ1-1	-	TGCGCCAGCAGCCAAGACCACCTGCAGGAAGCTTTCTTT	CASSQDHLQEAFF
TRBV5-1	-	17	TRBJ2-1	TRBD2	TGCGCCAGCAGCCCACCGGGACTAGCGGGAGGGTTCTATGAGCAGTTCTTC	CASSPPGLAGGFYEQFF
TRBV5-6	-	13	TRBJ2-7	-	TGTGCCAGCAGCGCGGGACAGCGCTACGAGCAGTACTTC	CASSAGQRYEQYF
TRBV6-5	-	15	TRBJ2-1	TRBD1	TGTGCCAGCAGCAGAAGAACAGGGGGCTTGAATGAGCAGTTCTTC	CASSRRTGGLNEQFF
TRBV7-9	once	13	TRBJ2-2	-	TGTGCCAGCAGTCAGGGGCACACCGGGGAGCTGTTTTTT	CASSQGHTGELFF
TRBV18	-	15	TRBJ1-1	TRBD1	TGTGCCAGCTCACCGTCAGGGGGACGGAACACTGAAGCTTTCTTT	CASSPSGGRNTEAFF
TRBV10-2	-	16	TRBJ2-1	TRBD2	TGCGCCAGCAGTGAGTCCCCAGCGGGAACCTACAATGAGCAGTTCTTC	CASSESPAGTYNEQFF
TRBV4-1	-	15	TRBJ1-5	-	TGCGCCAGCAGCGCGACCCACTATAGCAATCAGCCCCAGCATTTT	CASSATHYSNQPQHF
TRBV5-4	-	14	TRBJ2-5	TRBD2	TGTGCCAGCAGCGCCGGGACTAGTCAAGAGACCCAGTACTTC	CASSAGTSQETQYF
TRBV13	-	16	TRBJ2-3	TRBD2	TGTGCCAGCAGCTTTGCACTAGCGGGATTTATAGATACGCAGTATTTT	CASSFALAGFIDTQYF
TRBV4-1	-	15	TRBJ2-7	TRBD2	TGCGCCAGCAGCCAAGTAGGACCATCTGACGGGAGGAAGTACTTC	CASSQVGPSDGRKYF